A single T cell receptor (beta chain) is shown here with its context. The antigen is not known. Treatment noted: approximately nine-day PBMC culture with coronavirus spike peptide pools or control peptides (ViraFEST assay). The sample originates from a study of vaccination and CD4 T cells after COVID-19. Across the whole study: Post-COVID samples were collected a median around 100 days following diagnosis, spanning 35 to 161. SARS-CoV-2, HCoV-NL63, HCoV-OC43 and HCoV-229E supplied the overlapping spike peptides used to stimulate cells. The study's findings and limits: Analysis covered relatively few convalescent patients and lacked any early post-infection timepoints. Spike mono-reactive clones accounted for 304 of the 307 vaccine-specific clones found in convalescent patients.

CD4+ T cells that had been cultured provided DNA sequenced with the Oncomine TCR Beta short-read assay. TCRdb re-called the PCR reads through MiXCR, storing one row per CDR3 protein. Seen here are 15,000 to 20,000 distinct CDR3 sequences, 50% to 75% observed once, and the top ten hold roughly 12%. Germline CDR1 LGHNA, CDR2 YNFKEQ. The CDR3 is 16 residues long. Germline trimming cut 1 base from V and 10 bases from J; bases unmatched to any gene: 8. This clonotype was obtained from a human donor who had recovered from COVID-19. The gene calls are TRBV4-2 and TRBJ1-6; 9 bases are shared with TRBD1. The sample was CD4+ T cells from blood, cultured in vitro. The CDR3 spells CASSQVDGTGHSPLHF. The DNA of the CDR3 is TGTGCCAGCAGCCAAGTCGACGGGACAGGGCACTCACCCCTCCACTTT.